The rows below give T cell receptor beta chains drawn from one sample of a study of cytomegalovirus exposure and HLA in healthy donors. Using immunoSEQ multiplex PCR, the repertoire was profiled, and TCRdb retains in-frame clones only, with some absent. The sample records about 190,000 clones, just under 80% being singletons. Sequencing was carried out using PBMCs. Receptor source: a woman in her 30s in good health and CMV-seropositive. Both conserved end residues are part of each CDR3. The D gene is left open where the match is weak. Some rows mark clone size as missing; the rest say once, few, many or name a class of expanded clone.

j_call v_call clone_size d_call cdr3_aa cdr3_nt
TRBJ1-1 TRBV15 NA TRBD1 CATSRPGQGDTEAFF TGTGCCACCAGCAGGCCGGGACAGGGGGACACTGAAGCCTTCTTT
TRBJ2-7 TRBV18 NA TRBD2 CASSPGLAGSEQYF TGTGCCAGCTCACCGGGACTAGCGGGGTCCGAGCAGTACTTC
TRBJ2-7 TRBV2 NA TRBD2 CASRRLAGGSYEQYF TGTGCCAGCAGAAGACTAGCGGGGGGGTCCTACGAGCAGTACTTC
TRBJ2-7 TRBV6-5 few TRBD2 CASSLWTSGAYEQYF TGTGCCAGCAGTCTGTGGACTAGCGGAGCCTACGAGCAGTACTTC
TRBJ2-7 TRBV6-5 once TRBD1 CASTNRGEQYF TGTGCCAGCACTAACAGGGGGGAGCAGTACTTC
TRBJ2-5 TRBV28 NA TRBD1 CASSSRDRGRETQYF TGTGCCAGCAGTTCTAGGGACAGGGGCCGAGAGACCCAGTACTTC
TRBJ1-6 TRBV6-5 NA TRBD1 CASSSGTEIIDSPLHF TGTGCCAGCAGTTCCGGGACAGAGATAATAGATTCACCCCTCCACTTT
TRBJ2-3 TRBV15 NA NA CATSSKRSDPSTDTQYF TGTGCCACCAGCAGTAAGCGCAGCGATCCTAGCACAGATACGCAGTATTTT
TRBJ2-5 TRBV5-5 NA NA CASSFLGGDETQYF TGTGCCAGCAGCTTTCTAGGGGGAGATGAGACCCAGTACTTC
TRBJ2-5 TRBV4-2 NA NA CASSQGLQGNQETQYF TGTGCCAGCAGCCAAGGACTCCAGGGGAATCAAGAGACCCAGTACTTC
TRBJ2-7 TRBV10-3 NA TRBD1 CAIRTPGTGNLYF TGTGCCATCAGAACACCCGGGACAGGGAATTTGTACTTC
TRBJ2-1 TRBV7-2 NA TRBD2 CASSLRLAGNEQFF TGTGCCAGCAGCTTAAGACTAGCTGGGAATGAGCAGTTCTTC
TRBJ1-1 TRBV19 NA NA CASSQTAEAFF TGTGCCAGTAGTCAGACAGCTGAAGCTTTCTTT
TRBJ2-7 TRBV5-6 NA TRBD2 CASSLAPSGGSYEQYF TGTGCCAGCAGCTTGGCTCCCAGCGGGGGATCCTACGAGCAGTACTTC
TRBJ2-1 TRBV7-7 NA TRBD1 CATAQGQANNEQFF TGTGCTACCGCACAGGGACAGGCCAACAATGAGCAGTTCTTC
TRBJ2-3 TRBV7-9 NA NA CASSLALHGSTDTQYF TGTGCCAGCAGCTTAGCACTTCATGGTTCCACAGATACGCAGTATTTT
TRBJ2-3 TRBV9 NA TRBD2 CASNSGTSVTDTQYF TGTGCCAGCAATTCTGGAACTAGCGTAACAGATACGCAGTATTTT
TRBJ1-5 TRBV7-9 NA TRBD1 CASSPIITGTANQPQHF TGTGCCAGCAGCCCAATTATCACCGGGACAGCAAATCAGCCCCAGCATTTT
TRBJ2-7 TRBV2 NA TRBD1 CASPLGQGAHEQYF TGTGCCAGCCCTCTGGGGCAGGGGGCACACGAGCAGTACTTC
TRBJ1-1 TRBV5-1 NA TRBD1 CASSRDRDPNTEAFF TGCGCCAGCAGCCGGGACAGGGATCCTAACACTGAAGCTTTCTTT
TRBJ2-7 TRBV9 NA TRBD1 CASSPRTGRDEQYF TGTGCCAGCAGCCCCCGGACAGGGCGGGACGAGCAGTACTTC
TRBJ1-2 TRBV29-1 NA NA CSVVEAGVGYTF TGCAGCGTTGTGGAAGCGGGGGTTGGCTACACCTTC
TRBJ2-1 TRBV9 NA NA CASSLLRSEQFF TGTGCCAGCAGCCTACTACGGAGTGAGCAGTTCTTC
TRBJ1-2 TRBV6-4 NA TRBD1 CASSLEGAPANYGYTF TGTGCCAGCAGTCTGGAGGGGGCGCCGGCTAACTATGGCTACACCTTC
TRBJ1-2 TRBV4-1 NA TRBD1 CASSLSDREGYGYTF TGCGCCAGCAGCCTCTCGGACAGGGAAGGCTATGGCTACACCTTC
TRBJ2-1 TRBV4-3 NA NA CASSQGTDFWYEQFF TGCGCCAGCAGCCAAGGTACAGATTTTTGGTATGAGCAGTTCTTC
TRBJ1-2 TRBV18 NA NA CASSPQVREGYTF TGTGCCAGCTCACCCCAAGTGAGGGAGGGCTACACCTTC
TRBJ1-4 TRBV7-2 NA NA CASSIPGAGGEKLFF TGTGCCAGCAGCATCCCAGGGGCAGGCGGTGAAAAACTGTTTTTT
TRBJ2-5 TRBV5-6 NA NA CASSLDLAQETQYF TGTGCCAGCAGCTTGGACCTAGCCCAAGAGACCCAGTACTTC
TRBJ2-7 TRBV2 NA TRBD1 CASSEGRTGAYEQYF TGTGCCAGCAGTGAAGGTAGGACAGGGGCGTACGAGCAGTACTTC
TRBJ2-7 TRBV5-1 NA TRBD1 CASSPDRGSYEQYF TGCGCCAGCAGCCCGGACAGGGGTTCCTACGAGCAGTACTTC
TRBJ1-1 TRBV6-5 NA NA CASSRGGGTEAFF TGTGCCAGCAGCCGCGGGGGCGGCACTGAAGCTTTCTTT
TRBJ2-7 TRBV27 NA NA CASVHGYEQYF TGTGCCAGCGTACACGGGTACGAGCAGTACTTC
TRBJ2-7 TRBV10-1 NA NA CASSEGPTRTYEQYF TGCGCCAGCAGTGAAGGTCCGACACGAACCTACGAGCAGTACTTC
TRBJ1-3 TRBV6-5 NA TRBD1 CASCAGTGFGNTIYF TGTGCCAGCTGTGCCGGGACAGGGTTTGGAAACACCATATATTTT
TRBJ2-7 TRBV6-1 once NA CASSRSRSYEQYF TGTGCCAGCAGTCGGAGCCGCTCCTACGAGCAGTACTTC
TRBJ1-1 TRBV6-1 NA NA CASSELGGNTEAFF TGTGCCAGCAGTGAGCTGGGGGGGAACACTGAAGCTTTCTTT
TRBJ2-7 TRBV5-5 NA NA CASSLFDSIPLSYEQYF TGTGCCAGCAGCTTGTTTGACTCCATCCCTCTTTCCTACGAGCAGTACTTC
TRBJ2-2 TRBV5-1 NA NA CASSWTGVDTGELFF TGCGCCAGCAGCTGGACGGGAGTGGACACCGGGGAGCTGTTTTTT
TRBJ2-7 TRBV5-4 NA NA CASIFREVSYEQYF TGTGCCAGCATCTTTCGCGAGGTCTCCTACGAGCAGTACTTC
TRBJ2-7 TRBV10-1 NA NA CATSRGGLDFHEQYF TGCGCCACCTCTCGTGGCGGTCTGGATTTCCACGAGCAGTACTTC
TRBJ2-7 TRBV5-6 NA NA CASSLVVGEQYF TGTGCCAGCAGCTTGGTGGTCGGCGAGCAGTACTTC
TRBJ2-1 TRBV9 once NA CASSVTRASEQFF TGTGCCAGCAGCGTCACCAGGGCGAGTGAGCAGTTCTTC
TRBJ1-2 TRBV9 once NA CASSFNGVRGGYTF TGTGCCAGCAGCTTTAACGGGGTACGTGGGGGCTACACCTTC
TRBJ1-2 TRBV7-9 NA TRBD1 CASSFAGTGKVGYTF TGTGCCAGCAGCTTCGCTGGGACAGGGAAGGTTGGCTACACCTTC
TRBJ1-4 TRBV11-1 NA NA CASSRPTERKLFF TGTGCCAGCAGCAGACCGACAGAACGAAAACTGTTTTTT
TRBJ1-1 TRBV2 few TRBD1 CASRGQVVDTEAFF TGTGCCAGCAGGGGACAGGTTGTGGACACTGAAGCTTTCTTT